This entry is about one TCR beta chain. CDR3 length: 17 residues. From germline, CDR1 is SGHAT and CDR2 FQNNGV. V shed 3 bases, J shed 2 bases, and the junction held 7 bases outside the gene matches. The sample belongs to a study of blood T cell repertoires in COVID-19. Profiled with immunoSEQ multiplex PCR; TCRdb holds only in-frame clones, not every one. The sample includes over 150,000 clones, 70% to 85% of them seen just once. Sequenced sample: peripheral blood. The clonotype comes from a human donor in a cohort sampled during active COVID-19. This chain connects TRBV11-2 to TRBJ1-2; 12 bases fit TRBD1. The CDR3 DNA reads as TGTGCCAGCAGCTTTGACCGGGACAGGGGGCCAAACTATGGCTACACCTTC. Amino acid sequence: CASSFDRDRGPNYGYTF.